This T cell receptor beta chain was sequenced for a study of blood T cell repertoires in COVID-19. At the level of the study: Italy, Spain and the United States were the sources of the convalescent and acute COVID-19 samples. Sources were T cells, B-cell-depleted T cells, or PBMCs; the material itself was cDNA or gDNA.

V shed 3 bases and J shed 5 bases, with 10 bases lying between them. The CDR3 consists of 13 residues. Data came from immunoSEQ multiplex PCR; TCRdb stores just in-frame clones and leaves some out. The table shows 300,000 or so clones, with approximately 86% occurring only once. This TCR derives from a man aged 70 or older with acute or convalescent COVID-19. The sample taken for sequencing was peripheral blood. The V gene is TRBV12-3 or TRBV12-4, the J gene TRBJ1-1, with D uncertain. CDR3 nucleotide sequence: TGTGCCAGCAGTTTGGAGGGTAGAACTGAAGCTTTCTTT. Translating gives CASSLEGRTEAFF.